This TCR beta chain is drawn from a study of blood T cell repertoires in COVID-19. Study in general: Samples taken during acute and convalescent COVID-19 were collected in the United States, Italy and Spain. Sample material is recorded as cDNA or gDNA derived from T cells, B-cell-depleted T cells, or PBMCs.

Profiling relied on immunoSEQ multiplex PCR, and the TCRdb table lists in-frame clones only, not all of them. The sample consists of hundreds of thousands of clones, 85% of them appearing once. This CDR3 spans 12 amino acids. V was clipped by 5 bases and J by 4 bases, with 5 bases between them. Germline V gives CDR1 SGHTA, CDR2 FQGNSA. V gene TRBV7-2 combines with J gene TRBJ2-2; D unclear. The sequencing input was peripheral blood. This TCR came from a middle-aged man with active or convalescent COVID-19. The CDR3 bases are TGTGCCAGCAGCCCCTTCACCGGGGAGCTGTTTTTT. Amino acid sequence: CASSPFTGELFF.